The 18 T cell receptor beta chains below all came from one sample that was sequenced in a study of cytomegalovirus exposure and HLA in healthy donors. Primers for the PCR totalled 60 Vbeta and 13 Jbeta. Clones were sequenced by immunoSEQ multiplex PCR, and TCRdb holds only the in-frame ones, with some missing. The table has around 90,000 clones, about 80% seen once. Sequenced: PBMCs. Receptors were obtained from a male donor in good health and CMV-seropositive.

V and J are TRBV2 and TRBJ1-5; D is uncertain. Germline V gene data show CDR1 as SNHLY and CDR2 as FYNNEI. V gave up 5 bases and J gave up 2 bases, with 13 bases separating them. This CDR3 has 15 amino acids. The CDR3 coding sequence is TGTGCCAGCAGTAGAGGGATGGTGGGCAATCAGCCCCAGCATTTT. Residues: CASSRGMVGNQPQHF.

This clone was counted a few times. CDR3 nucleotide sequence: TGTGCCAGCAGCCGACGACAGGGCACTGAAGCTTTCTTT. It codes for CASSRRQGTEAFF. This rearrangement joins TRBV6-5 to TRBJ1-1, with 7 nucleotides matching TRBD1. The CDR3 is 13 amino acids. V trimming: 6 bases; J trimming: 4 bases; junction bases outside the gene matches: 5. Germline V gene sequence: CDR1 MNHEY, CDR2 SVGAGI.

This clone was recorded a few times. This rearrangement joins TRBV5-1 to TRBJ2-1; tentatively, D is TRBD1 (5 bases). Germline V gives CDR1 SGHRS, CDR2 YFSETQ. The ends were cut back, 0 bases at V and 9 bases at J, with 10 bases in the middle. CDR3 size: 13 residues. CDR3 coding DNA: TGCGCCAGCAGCTTGGTTCAGGGCGTTGAGCAGTTCTTC. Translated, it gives CASSLVQGVEQFF.

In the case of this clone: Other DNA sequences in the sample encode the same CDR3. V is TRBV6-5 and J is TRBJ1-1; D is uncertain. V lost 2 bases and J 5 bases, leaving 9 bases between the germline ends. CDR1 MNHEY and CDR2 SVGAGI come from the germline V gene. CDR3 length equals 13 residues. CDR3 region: CASSYRGSTEAFF. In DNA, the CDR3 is TGTGCCAGCAGTTACCGGGGTTCAACTGAAGCTTTCTTT.

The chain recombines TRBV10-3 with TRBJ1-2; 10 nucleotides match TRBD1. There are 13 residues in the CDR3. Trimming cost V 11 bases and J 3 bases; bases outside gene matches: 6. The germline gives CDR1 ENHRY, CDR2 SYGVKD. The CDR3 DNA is TGTGCCGTCGGACAGGGGGAGGACTATGGCTACACCTTC. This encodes CAVGQGEDYGYTF.

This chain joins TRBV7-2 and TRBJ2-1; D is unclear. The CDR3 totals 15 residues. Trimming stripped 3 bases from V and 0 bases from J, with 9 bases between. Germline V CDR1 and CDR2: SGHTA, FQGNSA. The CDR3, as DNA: TGTGCCAGCAGCTTTGTACAAAGCTCCTACAATGAGCAGTTCTTC. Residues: CASSFVQSSYNEQFF.

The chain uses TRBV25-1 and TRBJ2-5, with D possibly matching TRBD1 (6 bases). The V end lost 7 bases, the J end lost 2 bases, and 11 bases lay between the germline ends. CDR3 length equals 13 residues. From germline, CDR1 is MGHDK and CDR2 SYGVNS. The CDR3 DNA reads TGTGCCAGCACCAGGGGCCTACAAGAGACCCAGTACTTC. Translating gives CASTRGLQETQYF.

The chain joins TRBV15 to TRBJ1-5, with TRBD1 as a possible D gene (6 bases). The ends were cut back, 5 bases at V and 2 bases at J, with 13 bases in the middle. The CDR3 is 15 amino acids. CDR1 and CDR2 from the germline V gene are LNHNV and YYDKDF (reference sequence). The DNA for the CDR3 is TGTGCCACCAGCTTAGAGGGGGTTGGCAATCAGCCCCAGCATTTT. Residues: CATSLEGVGNQPQHF.

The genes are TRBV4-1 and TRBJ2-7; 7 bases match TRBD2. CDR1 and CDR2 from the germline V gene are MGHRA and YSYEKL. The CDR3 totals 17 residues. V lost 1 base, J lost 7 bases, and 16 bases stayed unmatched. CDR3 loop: CASSQASGTGGGREQYF. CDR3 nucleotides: TGCGCCAGCAGCCAAGCGTCTGGGACGGGGGGTGGGAGAGAGCAGTACTTC.

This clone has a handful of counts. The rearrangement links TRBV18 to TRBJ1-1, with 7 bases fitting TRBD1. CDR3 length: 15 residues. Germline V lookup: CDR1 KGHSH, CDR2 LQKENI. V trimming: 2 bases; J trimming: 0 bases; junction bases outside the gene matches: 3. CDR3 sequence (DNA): TGTGCCAGCTCACCAAGGGGACAGATGAACACTGAAGCTTTCTTT. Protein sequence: CASSPRGQMNTEAFF.

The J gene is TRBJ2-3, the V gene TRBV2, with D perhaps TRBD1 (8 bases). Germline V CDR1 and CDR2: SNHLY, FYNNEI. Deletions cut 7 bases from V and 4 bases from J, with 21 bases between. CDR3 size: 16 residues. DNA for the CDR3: TGTGCCAGCAAAGTGTGGACAGGGACTATGGCAGATACGCAGTATTTT. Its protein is CASKVWTGTMADTQYF.

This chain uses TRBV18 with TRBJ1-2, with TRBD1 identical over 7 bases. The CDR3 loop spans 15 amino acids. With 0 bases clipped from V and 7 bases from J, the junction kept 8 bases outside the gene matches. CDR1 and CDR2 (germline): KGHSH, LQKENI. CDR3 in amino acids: CASSPPSGGIGGYTF. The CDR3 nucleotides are TGTGCCAGCTCACCACCTTCAGGGGGAATTGGTGGCTACACCTTC.

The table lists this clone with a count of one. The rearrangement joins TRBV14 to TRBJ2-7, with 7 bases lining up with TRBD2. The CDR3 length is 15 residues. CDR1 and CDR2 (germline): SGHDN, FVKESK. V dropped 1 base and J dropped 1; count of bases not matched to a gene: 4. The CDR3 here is CASSQVERGSYEQYF. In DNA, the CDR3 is TGTGCCAGCAGCCAAGTAGAGCGGGGATCCTACGAGCAGTACTTC. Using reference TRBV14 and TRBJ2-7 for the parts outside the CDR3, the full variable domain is EAGVTQFPSHSVIEKGQTVTLRCDPISGHDNLYWYRRVMGKEIKFLLHFVKESKQDESGMPNNRFLAERTGGTYSTLKVQPAELEDSGVYFCASSQVERGSYEQYFGPGTRLTVT.

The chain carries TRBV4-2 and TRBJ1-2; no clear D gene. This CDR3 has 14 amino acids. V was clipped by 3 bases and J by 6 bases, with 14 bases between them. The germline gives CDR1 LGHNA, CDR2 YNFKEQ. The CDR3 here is CASSQPPGKDGYTF. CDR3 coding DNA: TGTGCCAGCAGCCAGCCGCCGGGGAAAGATGGCTACACCTTC.

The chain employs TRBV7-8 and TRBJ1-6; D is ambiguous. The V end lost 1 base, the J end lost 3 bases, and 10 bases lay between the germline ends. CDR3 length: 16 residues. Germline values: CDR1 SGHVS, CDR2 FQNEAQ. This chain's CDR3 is CASSLDGSLYNSPLHF. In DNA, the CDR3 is TGTGCCAGCAGCTTAGATGGCTCCCTCTATAATTCACCCCTCCACTTT. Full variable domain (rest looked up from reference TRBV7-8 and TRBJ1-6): GAGVSQSPRYKVAKRGQDVALRCDPISGHVSLFWYQQALGQGPEFLTYFQNEAQLDKSGLPSDRFFAERPEGSVSTLKIQRTQQEDSAVYLCASSLDGSLYNSPLHFGNGTRLTVT.

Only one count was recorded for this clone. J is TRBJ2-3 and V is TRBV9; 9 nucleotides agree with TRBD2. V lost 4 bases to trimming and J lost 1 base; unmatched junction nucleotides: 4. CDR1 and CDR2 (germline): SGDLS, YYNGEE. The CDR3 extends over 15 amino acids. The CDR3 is CASSPRTSGTDTQYF. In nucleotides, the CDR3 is TGTGCCAGCAGCCCGAGGACTAGCGGCACAGATACGCAGTATTTT.

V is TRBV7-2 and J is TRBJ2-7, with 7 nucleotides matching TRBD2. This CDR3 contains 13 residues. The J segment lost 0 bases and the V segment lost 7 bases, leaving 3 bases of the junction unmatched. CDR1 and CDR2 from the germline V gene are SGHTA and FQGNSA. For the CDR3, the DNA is TGTGCCAGCAAAAGGACTAGCTCCTACGAGCAGTACTTC. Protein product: CASKRTSSYEQYF.

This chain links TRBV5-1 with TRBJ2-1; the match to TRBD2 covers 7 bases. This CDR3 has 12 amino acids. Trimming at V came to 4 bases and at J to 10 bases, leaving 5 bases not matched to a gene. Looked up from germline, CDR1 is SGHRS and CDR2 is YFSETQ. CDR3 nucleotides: TGCGCCAGCAGCCCGGACGGGGGGGAGCAGTTCTTC. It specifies CASSPDGGEQFF. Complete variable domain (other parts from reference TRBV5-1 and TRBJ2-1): KAGVTQTPRYLIKTRGQQVTLSCSPISGHRSVSWYQQTPGQGLQFLFEYFSETQRNKGNFPGRFSGRQFSNSRSEMNVSTLELGDSALYLCASSPDGGEQFFGPGTRLTVL.